This is a list of T cell receptor beta chains from one sample in a study of blood T cell repertoires in COVID-19. Assay used: immunoSEQ multiplex PCR; TCRdb lists only in-frame clones, some missing. The sample consists of a few hundred thousand clones, around 84% of them appearing once. Sequenced material: PBMCs or T cells enriched from blood (not recorded which). Receptor source: a woman between 18 and 29 years old who had recovered from COVID-19. Both conserved end residues are part of each CDR3. A D gene is named only where the DNA matches it firmly. The size field is filled for only some rows; it gives once, few, many or a size class.

-,TRBJ1-2,TRBD1,TRBV19,TGTGCCAGTAGCAACAGGGGGCGCCAGGACTATGGCTACACCTTC,CASSNRGRQDYGYTF
-,TRBJ1-5,TRBD1,TRBV28,TGTGCCAGCAGGGAGGGTTCAACCGGACAGGGCGGGATAAGCAATCAGCCCCAGCATTTT,CASREGSTGQGGISNQPQHF
once,TRBJ1-1,TRBD1,TRBV3-1/TRBV3-2,TGTGCCAGCAGCCAAGATTGGAGACAGGGGGAGGCTTTCTTT,CASSQDWRQGEAFF
-,TRBJ1-1,-,TRBV9,TGTGCCAGCAGCGTAGACGACAGCTTTGAAGCTTTCTTT,CASSVDDSFEAFF
-,TRBJ2-6,-,TRBV13,TGTGCCAGCAGCTTGTCGCGGAGGGGGGCCAACGTCCTGACTTTC,CASSLSRRGANVLTF
once,TRBJ1-4,TRBD1,TRBV29-1,TGCAGCGTTGAAGAGAACAGGGGGCAGGGGGAAAAACTGTTTTTT,CSVEENRGQGEKLFF
-,TRBJ2-7,-,TRBV7-9,TGTGCCAGCAGCTTAGCGGAACGGCCGGGCGAGCAGTACTTC,CASSLAERPGEQYF
-,TRBJ2-1,-,TRBV6-1,TGTGCCAGCAGTGAAGCTCAGGGAAGCCCCTACAATGAGCAGTTCTTC,CASSEAQGSPYNEQFF
-,TRBJ2-7,TRBD1,TRBV27,TGTGCCAGCAGTTTATCGCGTGGACAGGGGGGGTCCTACGAGCAGTACTTC,CASSLSRGQGGSYEQYF
-,TRBJ1-2,-,TRBV6-1,TGTGCCAGCAGTGAGAGGGGGGGTTATGGCTACACCTTC,CASSERGGYGYTF
-,TRBJ1-2,-,TRBV29-1,TGCAGCGCGTGGATAGGAGGGCCTTATGGCTACACCTTC,CSAWIGGPYGYTF
-,TRBJ1-5,-,TRBV24-1,TGTGCCACCAGTGAATCCGGCAATCAGCCCCAGCATTTT,CATSESGNQPQHF
-,TRBJ2-7,-,TRBV19,TGTGCCAGTAGTATGGGGCAGGCTTATGGGGAGCAGTACTTC,CASSMGQAYGEQYF
-,TRBJ1-6,TRBD1,TRBV27,TGTGCCAGCAGTTTTTCCGCGACAGGGGGCTATAATTCACCCCTCCACTTT,CASSFSATGGYNSPLHF
-,TRBJ1-2,-,TRBV29-1,TGCAGCGTTGATGGGGGGGCCGACTATGGCTACACCTTC,CSVDGGADYGYTF
-,TRBJ1-1,TRBD1,TRBV19,TGTGCCAGTAGTAATAGGATGAGGGGGCTGGACACTGAAGCTTTCTTT,CASSNRMRGLDTEAFF
once,TRBJ2-5,-,TRBV12-5,TGTGCTAGTGCCCCGATATGGAGCCAAGAGACCCAGTACTTC,CASAPIWSQETQYF
-,TRBJ1-1,-,TRBV5-1,TGCGCCAGCAGCATCGAGGCCTCCACTGAAGCTTTCTTT,CASSIEASTEAFF
-,TRBJ1-6,-,TRBV7-9,TGTGCCAGCAGCCGAGAACTGGGCAGTAATTCACCCCTCCACTTT,CASSRELGSNSPLHF
-,TRBJ2-7,TRBD2,TRBV9,TGTGCCAGCAGCCGCCTAGCGGGGGCAACCTACGAGCAGTACTTC,CASSRLAGATYEQYF
-,TRBJ1-3,-,TRBV28,TGTGCCAGCAGTAGCCCTGGAAACACCATATATTTT,CASSSPGNTIYF
-,TRBJ2-3,TRBD1,TRBV30,TGTGCCTGGAGACAGGGGGCTACAGATACGCAGTATTTT,CAWRQGATDTQYF
once,TRBJ1-2,-,TRBV18,TGTGCCAGCTCACCCGTAGAGGGGGACTATGGCTACACCTTC,CASSPVEGDYGYTF
-,TRBJ1-6,TRBD1,TRBV19,TGTGCCAGTAGTATGGTACAGGGGGACTCACCCCTCCACTTT,CASSMVQGDSPLHF
-,TRBJ2-3,TRBD2,TRBV9,TGTGCCAGCAGCGTCAAGGGCGGGGGGGCCGAGTGGAGCACAGATACGCAGTATTTT,CASSVKGGGAEWSTDTQYF
few,TRBJ1-2,TRBD1,TRBV6-5,TGTGCCAGCTCGGACAGGGTGGGCTATGGCTACACCTTC,CASSDRVGYGYTF
-,TRBJ1-2,TRBD1,TRBV18,TGTGCCAGCTCACCACTCGCTCTGAGGACAGGATATTATGGCTACACCTTC,CASSPLALRTGYYGYTF
-,TRBJ1-4,-,TRBV15,TGTGCCACCAGCAGACAGGGTCTGGTGGGGGAAAAACTGTTTTTT,CATSRQGLVGEKLFF
-,TRBJ1-2,TRBD1,TRBV4-1,TGCGCCAGCAGCCAACAGACAGGGGGCGGTTATGGCTACACCTTC,CASSQQTGGGYGYTF
-,TRBJ1-5,-,TRBV18,TGTGCCAGCTCACCGACAGGAAGAGATCAGCCCCAGCATTTT,CASSPTGRDQPQHF
-,TRBJ1-2,-,TRBV18,TGTGCCAGCTCACCGGACAGTGAAGGCTACACCTTC,CASSPDSEGYTF
-,TRBJ2-1,TRBD2,TRBV6-5,TGTGCCAGCTACACAGCGGGGAGTGGGAATGAGCAGTTCTTC,CASYTAGSGNEQFF
-,TRBJ1-2,-,TRBV19,TGTGCCAGTAGTATCATCTCCAGGGGACATGGCTACACCTTC,CASSIISRGHGYTF
-,TRBJ1-5,-,TRBV27,TGTGCCAGCAGTTTTCGCGGCTATAGCAATCAGCCCCAGCATTTT,CASSFRGYSNQPQHF
-,TRBJ1-2,TRBD1,TRBV19,TGTGCCAGTAGCCCCCCGGGACAGGGCCATAACTATGGCTACACCTTC,CASSPPGQGHNYGYTF